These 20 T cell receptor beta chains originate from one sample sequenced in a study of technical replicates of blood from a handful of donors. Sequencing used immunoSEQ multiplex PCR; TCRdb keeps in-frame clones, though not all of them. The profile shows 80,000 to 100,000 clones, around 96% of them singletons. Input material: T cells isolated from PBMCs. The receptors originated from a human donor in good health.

CDR3: CASSFYLNNEQFF. CDR3 nucleotides: TGCGCCAGCAGCTTCTACCTGAACAATGAGCAGTTCTTC. V gene TRBV5-1 combines with J gene TRBJ2-1; D not certain. The CDR3 sequence is 13 residues long. The germline V and J ends were trimmed by 2 bases and 5 bases, with 8 bases remaining between them. CDR1 is SGHRS, CDR2 YFSETQ, per germline.

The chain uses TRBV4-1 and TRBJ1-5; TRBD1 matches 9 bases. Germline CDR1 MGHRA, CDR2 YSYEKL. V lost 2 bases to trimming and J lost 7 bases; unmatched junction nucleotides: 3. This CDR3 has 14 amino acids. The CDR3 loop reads CASSQTGGEQPQHF. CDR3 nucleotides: TGCGCCAGCAGCCAAACAGGGGGCGAACAGCCCCAGCATTTT.

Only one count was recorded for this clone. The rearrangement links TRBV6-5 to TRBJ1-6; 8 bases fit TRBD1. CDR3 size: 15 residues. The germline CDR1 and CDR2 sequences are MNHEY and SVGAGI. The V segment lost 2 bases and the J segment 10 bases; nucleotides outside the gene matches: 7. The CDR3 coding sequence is TGTGCCAGCAGTTACAAAGGACAGGGAGAGTCACCCCTCCACTTT. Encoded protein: CASSYKGQGESPLHF.

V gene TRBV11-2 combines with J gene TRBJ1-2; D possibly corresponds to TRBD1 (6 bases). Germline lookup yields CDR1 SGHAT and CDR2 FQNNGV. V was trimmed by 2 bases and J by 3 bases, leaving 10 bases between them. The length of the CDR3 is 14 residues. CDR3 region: CASSLTGSDYGYTF. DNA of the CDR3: TGTGCCAGCAGCTTAACAGGGAGCGACTATGGCTACACCTTC.

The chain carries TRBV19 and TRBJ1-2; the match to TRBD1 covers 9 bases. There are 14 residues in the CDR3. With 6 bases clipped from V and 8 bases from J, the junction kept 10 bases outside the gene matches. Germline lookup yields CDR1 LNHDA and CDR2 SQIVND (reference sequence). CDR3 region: CASSYLQGAGGYTF. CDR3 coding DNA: TGTGCCAGTAGCTACCTACAGGGGGCTGGAGGCTACACCTTC.

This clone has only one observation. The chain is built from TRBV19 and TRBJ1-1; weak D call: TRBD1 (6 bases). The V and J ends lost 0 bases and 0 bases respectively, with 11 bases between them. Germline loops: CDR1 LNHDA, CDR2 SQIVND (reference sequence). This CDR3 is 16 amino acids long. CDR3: CASSIEGRGLNTEAFF. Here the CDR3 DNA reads TGTGCCAGTAGTATAGAAGGCAGGGGATTGAACACTGAAGCTTTCTTT.

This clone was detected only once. CDR3 sequence (DNA): TGCGCCAGCAGCTTGCCGGGGTACGAGCAGTACTTC. It is translated as CASSLPGYEQYF. This chain connects TRBV5-1 to TRBJ2-7; possibly TRBD2 for D (5 bases). The V end lost 1 base, the J end lost 4 bases, and 6 bases lay between the germline ends. CDR3 length equals 12 residues. In germline, CDR1 is SGHRS, CDR2 YFSETQ.

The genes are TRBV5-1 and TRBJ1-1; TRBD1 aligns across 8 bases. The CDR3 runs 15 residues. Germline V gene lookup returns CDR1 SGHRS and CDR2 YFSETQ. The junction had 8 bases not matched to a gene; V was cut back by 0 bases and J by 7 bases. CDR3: CASSLEGTGPFEAFF. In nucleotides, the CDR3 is TGCGCCAGCAGCTTGGAGGGGACAGGTCCTTTTGAAGCTTTCTTT.

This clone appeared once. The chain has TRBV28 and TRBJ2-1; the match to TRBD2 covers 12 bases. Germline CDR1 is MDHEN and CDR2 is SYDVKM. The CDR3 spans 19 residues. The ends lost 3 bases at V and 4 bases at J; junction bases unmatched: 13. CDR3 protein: CASSLVGGGLAGLYNEQFF. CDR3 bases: TGTGCCAGCAGTTTGGTGGGGGGAGGACTAGCGGGGCTTTACAATGAGCAGTTCTTC.

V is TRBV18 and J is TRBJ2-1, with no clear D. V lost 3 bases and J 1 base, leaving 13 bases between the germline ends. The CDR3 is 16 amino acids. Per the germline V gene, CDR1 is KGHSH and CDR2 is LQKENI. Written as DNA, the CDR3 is TGTGCCAGCTCACCCTACACCGGAGCGTCCTACAATGAGCAGTTCTTC. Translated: CASSPYTGASYNEQFF.

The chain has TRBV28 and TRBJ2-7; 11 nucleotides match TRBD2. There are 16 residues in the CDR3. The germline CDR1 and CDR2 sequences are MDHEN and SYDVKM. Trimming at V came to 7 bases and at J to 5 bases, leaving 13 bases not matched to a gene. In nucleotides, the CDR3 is TGTGCCAGCACCGATCTCTTAGCGGGAGGGCCCCACGAGCAGTACTTC. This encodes CASTDLLAGGPHEQYF.

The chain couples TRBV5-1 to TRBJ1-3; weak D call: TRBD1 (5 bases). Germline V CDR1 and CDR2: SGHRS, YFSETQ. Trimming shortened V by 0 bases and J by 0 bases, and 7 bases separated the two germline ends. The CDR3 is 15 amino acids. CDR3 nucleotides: TGCGCCAGCAGCTTGGAGGGGCTCTCTGGAAACACCATATATTTT. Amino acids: CASSLEGLSGNTIYF.

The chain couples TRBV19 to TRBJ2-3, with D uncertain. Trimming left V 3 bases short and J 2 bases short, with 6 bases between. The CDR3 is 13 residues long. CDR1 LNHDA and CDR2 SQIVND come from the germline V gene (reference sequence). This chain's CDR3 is CASSILYTDTQYF. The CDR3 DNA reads TGTGCCAGTAGTATCCTCTACACAGATACGCAGTATTTT.

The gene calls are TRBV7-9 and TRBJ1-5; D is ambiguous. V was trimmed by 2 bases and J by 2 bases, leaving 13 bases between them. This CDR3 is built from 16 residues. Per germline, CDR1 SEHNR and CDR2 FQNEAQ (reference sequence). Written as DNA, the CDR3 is TGTGCCAGCAGCTTAATCGGTAGGGAGGGCAATCAGCCCCAGCATTTT. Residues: CASSLIGREGNQPQHF.

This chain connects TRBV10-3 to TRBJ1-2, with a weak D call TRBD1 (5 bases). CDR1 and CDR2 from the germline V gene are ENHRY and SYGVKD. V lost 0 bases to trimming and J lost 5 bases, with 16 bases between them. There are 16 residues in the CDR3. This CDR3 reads CAISESLGWGEYGYTF. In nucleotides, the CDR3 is TGTGCCATCAGTGAGTCGTTGGGATGGGGGGAGTATGGCTACACCTTC.

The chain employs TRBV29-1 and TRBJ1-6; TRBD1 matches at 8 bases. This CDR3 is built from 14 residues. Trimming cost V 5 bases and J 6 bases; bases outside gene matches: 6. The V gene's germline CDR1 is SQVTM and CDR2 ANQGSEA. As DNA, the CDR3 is TGCAGCGTTTCCGGACAGGGTGGTAATTCACCCCTCCACTTT. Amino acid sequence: CSVSGQGGNSPLHF.

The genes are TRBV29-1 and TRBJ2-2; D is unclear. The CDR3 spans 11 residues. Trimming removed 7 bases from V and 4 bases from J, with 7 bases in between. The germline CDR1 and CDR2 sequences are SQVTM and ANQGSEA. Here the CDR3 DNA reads TGCAGCGCGTCAGGCACCGGGGAGCTGTTTTTT. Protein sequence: CSASGTGELFF.

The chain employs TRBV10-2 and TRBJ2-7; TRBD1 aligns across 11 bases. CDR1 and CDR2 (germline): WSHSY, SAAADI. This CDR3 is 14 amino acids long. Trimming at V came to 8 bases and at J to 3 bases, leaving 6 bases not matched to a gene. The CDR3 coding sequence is TGCGCCAGCGGGGGGACAGGGGGGCACTACGAGCAGTACTTC. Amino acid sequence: CASGGTGGHYEQYF.

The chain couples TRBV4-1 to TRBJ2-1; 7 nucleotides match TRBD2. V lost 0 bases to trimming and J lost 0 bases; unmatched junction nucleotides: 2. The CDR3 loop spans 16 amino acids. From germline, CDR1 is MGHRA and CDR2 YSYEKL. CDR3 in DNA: TGCGCCAGCAGCCAAGATTCTAGCGGCTCCTACAATGAGCAGTTCTTC. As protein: CASSQDSSGSYNEQFF.

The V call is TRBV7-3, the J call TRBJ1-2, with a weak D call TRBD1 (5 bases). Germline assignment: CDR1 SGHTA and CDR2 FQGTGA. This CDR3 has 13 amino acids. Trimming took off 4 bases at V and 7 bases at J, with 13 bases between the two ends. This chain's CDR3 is CASSSYSGIGYTF. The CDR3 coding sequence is TGTGCCAGCAGCTCGTACTCAGGGATTGGCTACACCTTC.